This T cell receptor beta chain was captured by sequencing in a study of blood T cell repertoires in COVID-19. Study as a whole: Italy, Spain and the United States were the sources of the convalescent and acute COVID-19 samples.

Data came from immunoSEQ multiplex PCR; TCRdb stores just in-frame clones and leaves some out. This sample has tens of thousands of clones; about two thirds occur once, and the top ten carry approximately 40%. Trimming removed 7 bases from V and 0 bases from J, with 9 bases in between. Germline CDR1 and CDR2: LGHDT and YNNKEL (reference sequence). This CDR3 comprises 14 residues. This TCR was recovered from a woman at least 80 years old with acute or convalescent COVID-19. The chain has TRBV3-1 (or the pseudogene TRBV3-2) and TRBJ1-4, with D unclear. Specimen: peripheral blood. CDR3 sequence (DNA): TGTGCCAGCACCGGGGATGCAACTAATGAAAAACTGTTTTTT. Translating it yields CASTGDATNEKLFF.